The 31 T cell receptor beta chains below all came from one sample that was sequenced in a study of blood T cell repertoires in COVID-19 (dated by TCRdb to between 2020 and 2021). The method was the immunoSEQ multiplex PCR assay. The clones in this table, taken by TCRdb from immuneACCESS, are in-frame only. Not every clone is retained; where verified, under half of the shortfall comes from an unresolved V gene, and the cause of the rest is unknown. This sample holds about 180,000 clones; over 70% were observed only once. Together, the top ten hold around 6.3% of the sample. The sequenced sample was peripheral blood. These receptors all stem from a middle-aged woman with COVID-19, enrolled during active disease.

The chain joins TRBV27 to TRBJ2-1, with TRBD2 identical over 9 bases. The CDR3 sequence is 13 residues long. The J segment lost 4 bases and the V segment lost 8 bases, leaving 3 bases of the junction unmatched. CDR1 MNHEY and CDR2 SMNVEV come from the germline V gene (reference sequence). The CDR3 loop reads CASGLAGYNEQFF. CDR3 nucleotides: TGTGCCAGCGGGCTAGCGGGGTACAATGAGCAGTTCTTC.

The rearrangement uses TRBV4-1 and TRBJ1-5; TRBD1 aligns across 7 bases. The CDR3 contains 17 residues. The V gene's germline CDR1 is MGHRA and CDR2 YSYEKL. V gave up 4 bases and J gave up 0 bases; unmatched junction bases: 9. In DNA form, the CDR3 reads TGCGCCAGCAGCCTAAGAACAGGGGCTGATAGCAATCAGCCCCAGCATTTT. Protein: CASSLRTGADSNQPQHF.

V and J are TRBV28 and TRBJ2-5, with 9 bases fitting TRBD2. V was pared by 5 bases and J by 4 bases, with 8 bases of the junction left unmatched. The CDR3 spans 15 residues. Germline CDR1 and CDR2: MDHEN and SYDVKM. CDR3 in amino acids: CASSINSGSRETQYF. The CDR3, as DNA: TGTGCCAGCAGTATAAATAGCGGGAGTAGAGAGACCCAGTACTTC.

The rearrangement joins TRBV7-8 to TRBJ1-3; weak D call: TRBD1 (6 bases). This CDR3 comprises 15 residues. Trimming removed 4 bases at V and 4 bases at J, with 14 bases between. Per germline, CDR1 SGHVS and CDR2 FQNEAQ. DNA for the CDR3: TGTGCCAGCAGCTCCCTGCCCAGGGGCGGAAACACCATATATTTT. This codes for CASSSLPRGGNTIYF.

V is TRBV27 and J is TRBJ2-1; 8 bases agree with TRBD2. V dropped 7 bases and J dropped 3; count of bases not matched to a gene: 14. Germline CDR1 MNHEY, CDR2 SMNVEV (reference sequence). The CDR3 length is 17 residues. The CDR3 DNA reads TGTGCCAGCACCCCAGGGATAGGTGGGACTAGCTACAATGAGCAGTTCTTC. Amino acids: CASTPGIGGTSYNEQFF.

This sequence joins TRBV7-3 and TRBJ1-2; TRBD1 aligns across 7 bases. The germline V gene has CDR1 SGHTA and CDR2 FQGTGA. V lost 4 bases and J lost 9; bases outside the gene matches: 5. The CDR3 has 12 residues. CDR3 coding DNA: TGTGCCAGCAGCTCGACGACAGGGAGCTACACCTTC. This encodes CASSSTTGSYTF.

V usage is TRBV7-3 and J usage is TRBJ2-1, with 8 bases lining up with TRBD2. This CDR3 has 15 amino acids. Looked up from germline, CDR1 is SGHTA and CDR2 is FQGTGA. Germline trimming cut 2 bases from V and 7 bases from J; bases unmatched to any gene: 7. Here the CDR3 reads CASSLRLAGGNEQFF. DNA of the CDR3: TGTGCCAGCAGCTTACGTCTAGCGGGTGGAAATGAGCAGTTCTTC.

This clone was detected only once. The V call is TRBV29-1, the J call TRBJ2-1; TRBD1 aligns across 8 bases. Looked up from germline, CDR1 is SQVTM and CDR2 is ANQGSEA. Trimming cost V 1 base and J 2 bases; bases outside gene matches: 1. The CDR3 totals 14 residues. CDR3: CSVEVRGPYNEQFF. Written as DNA, the CDR3 is TGCAGCGTTGAAGTCAGGGGGCCCTACAATGAGCAGTTCTTC.

The chain recombines TRBV29-1 with TRBJ2-5; D perhaps matches TRBD2 (6 bases). Germline V CDR1 and CDR2: SQVTM, ANQGSEA. The CDR3 covers 12 residues. Trimming cost V 3 bases and J 5 bases, with 10 bases left between them. For the CDR3, the DNA is TGCAGCGTTGAGTCAGGGAGGGAGACCCAGTACTTC. Translation gives CSVESGRETQYF.

The V and J genes are TRBV7-9 and TRBJ1-6, with D hard to call. Germline CDR1 SEHNR, CDR2 FQNEAQ (reference sequence). The V end was cut by 4 bases, the J end by 6 bases, with 13 bases between. This CDR3 spans 15 amino acids. CDR3 in amino acids: CASSSAAGSNSPLHF. CDR3 DNA sequence: TGTGCCAGCAGCTCCGCGGCGGGGTCTAATTCACCCCTCCACTTT.

This clone was seen just once. The chain links TRBV28 to TRBJ1-4, with 7 positions matching TRBD1. V was clipped by 2 bases and J by 7 bases; unmatched bases: 7. The CDR3 covers 15 residues. The germline CDR1 and CDR2 sequences are MDHEN and SYDVKM. CDR3 coding DNA: TGTGCCAGCAGTTTACCCGGGACAGCCGTTGAAAAACTGTTTTTT. Its translation: CASSLPGTAVEKLFF.

The J gene is TRBJ2-3, the V gene TRBV3-1 (or the pseudogene TRBV3-2), with D possibly matching TRBD2 (5 bases). The CDR3 is 14 amino acids. Trimming stripped 7 bases from V and 10 bases from J, with 21 bases between. Germline CDR1 LGHDT, CDR2 YNNKEL (reference sequence). DNA for the CDR3: TGTGCCAGCAACCCCCCTGGTAGCGCGGGCTCGCAGTATTTT. Protein sequence: CASNPPGSAGSQYF.

The DNA for the CDR3 is TGCGCCAGCAGCCTTACCCAGGGGGCGGGCGAAAAACTGTTTTTT. The encoded protein is CASSLTQGAGEKLFF. V usage is TRBV4-1 and J usage is TRBJ1-4; TRBD1 matches at 8 bases. With 4 bases clipped from V and 8 bases from J, the junction kept 9 bases outside the gene matches. This CDR3 comprises 15 residues. CDR1 MGHRA and CDR2 YSYEKL come from the germline V gene.

J is TRBJ1-5 and V is TRBV5-1; TRBD1 is a possible D gene (5 bases). The ends were cut back, 1 base at V and 6 bases at J, with 14 bases in the middle. This CDR3 is built from 15 residues. In germline, CDR1 is SGHRS, CDR2 YFSETQ. The CDR3 DNA follows: TGCGCCAGCAGCTTGTTGGGCGGGGGAATTCAGCCCCAGCATTTT. It translates to CASSLLGGGIQPQHF.

This chain joins TRBV28 and TRBJ2-7; TRBD1 might be the D (7 bases). This CDR3 is built from 13 residues. The V gene's germline CDR1 is MDHEN and CDR2 SYDVKM. V lost 6 bases and J 5 bases, leaving 14 bases between the germline ends. The CDR3 loop is CASRLTGRNEQYF. The CDR3 nucleotides read TGTGCCAGCAGACTGACAGGGAGGAACGAGCAGTACTTC.

The chain joins TRBV5-1 to TRBJ1-1; TRBD1 matches 7 bases. Germline-derived CDR1 and CDR2 are SGHRS and YFSETQ. V shed 1 base and J 4 bases; nucleotides not matched to a gene: 7. The CDR3 spans 15 residues. This CDR3 reads CASSLKQGLGTEAFF. CDR3 nucleotide sequence: TGCGCCAGCAGCTTGAAACAGGGGTTGGGCACTGAAGCTTTCTTT. Supplemented by reference TRBV5-1 and TRBJ1-1, the full variable domain reads KAGVTQTPRYLIKTRGQQVTLSCSPISGHRSVSWYQQTPGQGLQFLFEYFSETQRNKGNFPGRFSGRQFSNSRSEMNVSTLELGDSALYLCASSLKQGLGTEAFFGQGTRLTVV.

V usage is TRBV27 and J usage is TRBJ1-2, with 12 bases fitting TRBD1. V gave up 8 bases and J gave up 2 bases; unmatched junction bases: 3. This CDR3 spans 14 amino acids. The germline V gene has CDR1 MNHEY and CDR2 SMNVEV (reference sequence). The CDR3 region is CASGDRGRNYGYTF. Here the CDR3 DNA reads TGTGCCAGCGGGGACAGGGGGCGCAACTATGGCTACACCTTC.

The V call is TRBV27, the J call TRBJ1-1, with 11 bases aligning to TRBD1. This CDR3 comprises 15 residues. In germline, CDR1 is MNHEY, CDR2 SMNVEV (reference sequence). Trimming cost V 6 bases and J 11 bases; bases outside gene matches: 14. DNA of the CDR3: TGTGCCAGCAGCCGTATCGGGACAGGGGGGAGGCAGGCTTTCTTT. It specifies CASSRIGTGGRQAFF.

This clone was counted only a few times. The chain couples TRBV2 to TRBJ1-2; D is ambiguous. Trimming took 3 bases from V and 2 from J, leaving 13 bases between them. CDR1 is SNHLY, CDR2 FYNNEI, per germline. This CDR3 contains 15 residues. CDR3 amino acids: CASSEVPNTNYGYTF. The CDR3 coding sequence is TGTGCCAGCAGTGAGGTCCCCAACACCAACTATGGCTACACCTTC. The full variable domain, its missing parts supplied by reference TRBV2 and TRBJ1-2, is EPEVTQTPSHQVTQMGQEVILRCVPISNHLYFYWYRQILGQKVEFLVSFYNNEISEKSEIFDDQFSVERPDGSNFTLKIRSTKLEDSAMYFCASSEVPNTNYGYTFGSGTRLTVV.

A few counts support this clone. The chain has TRBV29-1 and TRBJ2-3, with 11 bases that match TRBD2. The germline gives CDR1 SQVTM, CDR2 ANQGSEA. The CDR3 sequence is 17 residues long. V lost 3 bases and J lost 9; bases outside the gene matches: 17. The CDR3 DNA reads as TGCAGCGTTGAGGGTTCACTAGCGGGAGAGCCTCCCGCCACGCAGTATTTT. Translation: CSVEGSLAGEPPATQYF.

The chain couples TRBV7-9 to TRBJ1-2; 9 bases align to TRBD1. The germline CDR1 and CDR2 sequences are SEHNR and FQNEAQ (reference sequence). Trimming at V came to 5 bases and at J to 2 bases, leaving 6 bases not matched to a gene. The CDR3 contains 15 residues. Written as DNA, the CDR3 is TGTGCCAGCAGCGGAACCGGGACAGGGAACTATGGCTACACCTTC. This gives the protein CASSGTGTGNYGYTF.

The chain recombines TRBV27 with TRBJ2-7; 13 bases are shared with TRBD2. This CDR3 contains 18 residues. V was pared by 3 bases and J by 1 base, with 9 bases of the junction left unmatched. Germline V gives CDR1 MNHEY, CDR2 SMNVEV (reference sequence). CDR3: CASSFSALTSGGSYEQYF. The CDR3, as DNA: TGTGCCAGCAGTTTCTCCGCTCTGACTAGCGGGGGGTCCTACGAGCAGTACTTC.

The rearrangement links TRBV2 to TRBJ1-3, with D perhaps matching TRBD1 (6 bases). V lost 6 bases and J 3 bases, leaving 21 bases between the germline ends. Looked up from germline, CDR1 is SNHLY and CDR2 is FYNNEI. This CDR3 contains 17 residues. In nucleotides, the CDR3 is TGTGCCAGCAGAGGGGCAGGGGCCTCCCGACATGGAAACACCATATATTTT. Protein product: CASRGAGASRHGNTIYF. The variable domain in full, with the rest retrieved from reference TRBV2 and TRBJ1-3, is EPEVTQTPSHQVTQMGQEVILRCVPISNHLYFYWYRQILGQKVEFLVSFYNNEISEKSEIFDDQFSVERPDGSNFTLKIRSTKLEDSAMYFCASRGAGASRHGNTIYFGEGSWLTVV.

The chain couples TRBV4-1 to TRBJ1-2; 7 positions agree with TRBD1. With 3 bases clipped from V and 4 bases from J, the junction kept 5 bases outside the gene matches. CDR1 is MGHRA, CDR2 YSYEKL, per germline. The length of the CDR3 is 14 residues. The CDR3 DNA sequence: TGCGCCAGCAGCCAGGCCTCAGGGGGCTATGGCTACACCTTC. Its protein is CASSQASGGYGYTF.

The chain combines TRBV10-2 with TRBJ2-5; D is possibly TRBD2 (6 bases). The V gene's germline CDR1 is WSHSY and CDR2 SAAADI. The V end was cut by 5 bases, the J end by 1 base, with 14 bases between. The CDR3 spans 15 residues. The CDR3 nucleotides are TGCGCCAGCAGTCCTTATAGCGGCCGCCAAGAGACCCAGTACTTC. Translation gives CASSPYSGRQETQYF.

This clone has just one count. The chain employs TRBV3-1 (or the pseudogene TRBV3-2) and TRBJ2-1; 10 positions match TRBD2. The germline V gene has CDR1 LGHDT and CDR2 YNNKEL (reference sequence). The CDR3 consists of 15 residues. With V trimmed by 4 bases and J by 7 bases, 7 bases remained unmatched. This chain's CDR3 is CASSLLAGNGNEQFF. The CDR3 nucleotides are TGTGCCAGCAGCCTACTAGCGGGAAATGGTAATGAGCAGTTCTTC.

This chain links TRBV2 with TRBJ2-7, with a possible D match to TRBD2 (6 bases). The CDR3 totals 13 residues. Germline V lookup: CDR1 SNHLY, CDR2 FYNNEI. Deletions cut 8 bases from V and 2 bases from J, with 13 bases between. Here the CDR3 DNA reads TGTGCCAGCTACGGGGGTATTACCTACGAGCAGTACTTC. This encodes CASYGGITYEQYF.

The chain is built from TRBV5-8 and TRBJ1-2, with 7 bases aligning to TRBD1. V shed 1 base, J shed 7 bases, and the junction held 4 bases outside the gene matches. CDR3 size: 13 residues. Germline V CDR1 and CDR2: SGHTS, YDEGEE. CDR3 nucleotide sequence: TGTGCCAGCAGCTTGAGGGGGCTCGGTGGCTACACCTTC. It encodes CASSLRGLGGYTF.

V is TRBV6-5 and J is TRBJ1-2, with D hard to call. This CDR3 region has 11 residues. The germline V and J ends were trimmed by 4 bases and 8 bases, with 8 bases remaining between them. Looked up from germline, CDR1 is MNHEY and CDR2 is SVGAGI. In DNA form, the CDR3 reads TGTGCCAGCAGTTCGGGTCAGGGCTACACCTTC. Translation: CASSSGQGYTF.

This chain links TRBV7-3 with TRBJ1-2, with no clear D. Germline-derived CDR1 and CDR2 are SGHTA and FQGTGA. V lost 6 bases and J lost 3, with 14 bases in between. CDR3 length: 14 residues. CDR3 region: CASRRTQNDYGYTF. CDR3 DNA: TGTGCCAGCAGGCGGACTCAGAACGACTATGGCTACACCTTC.

The chain carries TRBV27 and TRBJ2-5, with TRBD1 matching 7 bases. The germline gives CDR1 MNHEY, CDR2 SMNVEV (reference sequence). The CDR3 length is 16 residues. The junction had 12 bases not matched to a gene; V was cut back by 6 bases and J by 2 bases. The CDR3 sequence is CASSLHIGTAQETQYF. The CDR3 DNA sequence: TGTGCCAGCAGCCTACACATCGGGACAGCTCAAGAGACCCAGTACTTC.